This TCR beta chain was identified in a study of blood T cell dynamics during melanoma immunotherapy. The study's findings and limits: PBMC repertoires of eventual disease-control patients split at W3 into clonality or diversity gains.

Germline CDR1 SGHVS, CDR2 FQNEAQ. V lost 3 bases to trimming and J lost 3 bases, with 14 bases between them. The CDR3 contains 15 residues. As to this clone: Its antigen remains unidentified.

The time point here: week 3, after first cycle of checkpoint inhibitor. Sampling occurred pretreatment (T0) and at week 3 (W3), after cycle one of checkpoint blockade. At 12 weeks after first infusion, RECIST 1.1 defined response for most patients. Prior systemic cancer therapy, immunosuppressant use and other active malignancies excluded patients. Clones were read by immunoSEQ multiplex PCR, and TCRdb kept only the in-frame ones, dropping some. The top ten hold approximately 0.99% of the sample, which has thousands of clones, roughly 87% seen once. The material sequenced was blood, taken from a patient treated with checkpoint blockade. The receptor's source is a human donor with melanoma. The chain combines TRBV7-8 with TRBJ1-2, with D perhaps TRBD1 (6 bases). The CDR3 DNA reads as TGTGCCAGCAGCTTCTCCCTGACAGGCGACTATGGCTACACCTTC. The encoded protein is CASSFSLTGDYGYTF.